This TCR beta chain stems from a study of blood T cell repertoires in COVID-19. CDR3 size: 16 residues. The method was immunoSEQ multiplex PCR; TCRdb's version includes in-frame clones alone and lacks a portion of them. The profile shows a few hundred thousand clones, under 85% of them singletons. Only a few counts were recorded for this clone. The specimen sequenced was peripheral blood. The chain is built from TRBV21-1 and TRBJ2-6; the table gives TRBD1 as D, unverified against the DNA. TRBV21-1 is designated a pseudogene. The sequence derives from a human donor with COVID-19, enrolled during active disease. The donor label of this sample is uncertain. This CDR3 is CASNPGQGHGANVLTF. The CDR3 coding sequence is TGTGCCAGCAACCCGGGACAGGGGCATGGGGCCAACGTCCTGACTTTC.